The T cell receptor beta chain under discussion was sequenced for a study of Ad26.COV2.S vaccination and SARS-CoV-2 variants. Study background: Intramuscular Ad26.COV2.S doses were given once or twice, 56 days apart. Study findings and constraints: Spike-specific TCR breadth was greater after Ad26.COV2.S than placebo.

Clones were sequenced by immunoSEQ multiplex PCR, and TCRdb holds only the in-frame ones, with some missing. This table holds roughly 400,000 clones, 89% found once. Germline V CDR1 and CDR2: GTSNPN, SVGIG (reference sequence). CDR3 length: 13 amino acids. V shed 2 bases, J shed 6 bases, and the junction held 4 bases outside the gene matches. Turning to this clone: Its target is unknown.

Treatment noted: 15 to 20 received Ad26.COV2.S at low or high dose, single or two shots; several received placebo; per-sample allocation not given. Samples came from day 63 after the first vaccine or placebo injection. Boston provided a donor who was an adult aged 18-55 years. The TCR was taken from a person between 18 and 59 years old who received the Ad26.COV2.S COVID-19 vaccine or a placebo. The V call is TRBV30, the J call TRBJ2-1; 7 bases align to TRBD2. Here the sequenced sample was peripheral blood, taken in a trial of Ad26.COV2.S vaccine versus placebo. CDR3 in amino acids: CAWSLSGVNEQFF. For the CDR3, the DNA is TGTGCCTGGAGTCTAAGCGGGGTCAATGAGCAGTTCTTC.